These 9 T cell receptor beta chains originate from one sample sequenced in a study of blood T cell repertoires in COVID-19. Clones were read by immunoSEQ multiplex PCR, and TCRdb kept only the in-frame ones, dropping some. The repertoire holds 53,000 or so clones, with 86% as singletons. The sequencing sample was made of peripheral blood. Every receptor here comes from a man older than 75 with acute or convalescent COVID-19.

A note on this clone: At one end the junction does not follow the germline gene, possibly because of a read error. The CDR3 DNA reads TGTGCCAGCAGCTTAGACCAAGGAGGTACCCAAGCGACCCAGTACTTC. It specifies CASSLDQGGTQATQYF. This chain connects TRBV7-2 to TRBJ2-5, with D possibly being TRBD2 (5 bases). The CDR3 covers 16 residues. The V gene's germline CDR1 is SGHTA and CDR2 FQGNSA.

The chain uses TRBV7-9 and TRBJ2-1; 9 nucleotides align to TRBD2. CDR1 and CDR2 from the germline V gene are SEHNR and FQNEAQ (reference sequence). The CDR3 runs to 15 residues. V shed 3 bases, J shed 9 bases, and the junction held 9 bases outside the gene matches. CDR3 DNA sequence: TGTGCCAGCAGCTTCGACGCGGGGGGGATCATTGAGCAGTTCTTC. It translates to CASSFDAGGIIEQFF.

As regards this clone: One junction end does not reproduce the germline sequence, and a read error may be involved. The CDR3 spells CASSVATGGGNTGELFF. The CDR3 region has the DNA TGTGCCAGCAGCGTAGCCACAGGGGGTGGGAACACCGGGGAGCTGTTTTTT. V is TRBV7-8 and J is TRBJ2-2, with 8 bases aligning to TRBD1. From germline, CDR1 is SGHVS and CDR2 FQNEAQ. This CDR3 spans 17 amino acids.

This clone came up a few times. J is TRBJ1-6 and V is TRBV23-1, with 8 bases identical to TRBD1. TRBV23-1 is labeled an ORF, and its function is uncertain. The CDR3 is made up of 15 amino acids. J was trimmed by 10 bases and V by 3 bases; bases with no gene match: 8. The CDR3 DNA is TGCGCCAGCAGTCATAGACAGGGGATAGGATCACCCCTCCACTTT. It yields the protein CASSHRQGIGSPLHF.

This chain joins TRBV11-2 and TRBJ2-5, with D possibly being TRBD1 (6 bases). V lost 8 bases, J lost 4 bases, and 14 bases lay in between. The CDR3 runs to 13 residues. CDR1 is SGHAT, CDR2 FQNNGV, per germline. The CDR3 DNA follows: TGTGCCAGCGTTTTTCAGGGGTTAGAGACCCAGTACTTC. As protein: CASVFQGLETQYF.

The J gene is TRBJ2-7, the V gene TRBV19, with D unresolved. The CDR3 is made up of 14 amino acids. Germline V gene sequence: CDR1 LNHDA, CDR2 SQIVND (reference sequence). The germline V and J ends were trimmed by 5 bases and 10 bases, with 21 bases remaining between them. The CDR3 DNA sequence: TGTGCCAGTAGTCGGATTGGGCAGGCCAATCGACAGTACTTC. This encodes CASSRIGQANRQYF.

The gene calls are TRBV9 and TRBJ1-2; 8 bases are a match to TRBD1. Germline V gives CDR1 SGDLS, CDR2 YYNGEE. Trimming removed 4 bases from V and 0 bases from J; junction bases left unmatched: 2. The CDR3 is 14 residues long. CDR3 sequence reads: CASSPQGANYGYTF. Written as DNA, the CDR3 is TGTGCCAGCAGCCCACAGGGGGCTAACTATGGCTACACCTTC.

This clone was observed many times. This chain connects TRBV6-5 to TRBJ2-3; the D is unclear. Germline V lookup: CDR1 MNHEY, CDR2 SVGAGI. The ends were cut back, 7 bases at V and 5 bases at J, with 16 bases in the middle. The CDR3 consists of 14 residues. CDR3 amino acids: CASTVSLGVDTQYF. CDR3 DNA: TGTGCCAGCACCGTAAGCTTAGGAGTAGATACGCAGTATTTT.

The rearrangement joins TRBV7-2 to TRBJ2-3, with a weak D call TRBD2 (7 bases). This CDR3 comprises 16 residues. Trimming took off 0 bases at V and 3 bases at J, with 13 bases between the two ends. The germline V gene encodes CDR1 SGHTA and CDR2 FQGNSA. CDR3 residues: CASSLAAGAGTDTQYF. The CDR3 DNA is TGTGCCAGCAGCTTAGCTGCGGGGGCTGGAACAGATACGCAGTATTTT.